Shown below are 5 T cell receptor beta chains from a single sample sequenced in a study of CD8 T cells in ankylosing spondylitis. TCRdb independently ran MiXCR on the 5' RACE reads; one entry per CDR3 protein. The table lists 300,000 to 400,000 distinct CDR3 sequences, approximately 22% of them singletons, with 10% to 15% in the top ten. Input material: blood, either unsorted or a sorted T cell fraction (not recorded which). All receptors come from a male donor with ankylosing spondylitis or in good health (not recorded which).

The chain links TRBV12-3 or TRBV12-4 to TRBJ2-2, with 7 bases aligning to TRBD1. This CDR3 spans 17 amino acids. V was clipped by 6 bases and J by 4 bases; unmatched bases: 14. CDR3 in amino acids: CASSIQDRDPTTGELFF. The DNA of the CDR3 is TGTGCCAGCAGCATCCAAGACAGGGATCCAACCACCGGGGAGCTGTTTTTT.

V gene TRBV27 combines with J gene TRBJ1-2; the D gene is possibly TRBD1 (6 bases). This CDR3 spans 16 amino acids. Trimming removed 4 bases at V and 5 bases at J, with 20 bases between. The germline gives CDR1 MNHEY, CDR2 SMNVEV (reference sequence). The CDR3 loop reads CASSSGAGQGWYGYTF. The CDR3, as DNA: TGTGCCAGCAGTTCAGGGGCGGGTCAGGGGTGGTATGGCTACACCTTC.

The CDR3 sequence: CSGSDSYEQYF. The CDR3, as DNA: TGCAGCGGGTCCGACTCCTACGAGCAGTACTTC. V is TRBV29-1 and J is TRBJ2-7; no clear D gene. V lost 7 bases and J lost 0, with 7 bases in between. This CDR3 is built from 11 residues. Germline lookup yields CDR1 SQVTM and CDR2 ANQGSEA.

This clonotype appeared a few times. V is TRBV11-2 and J is TRBJ2-2; D may match TRBD1 or TRBD2 (6 bases each). Germline assignment: CDR1 SGHAT and CDR2 FQNNGV. The CDR3 has 16 residues. V dropped 0 bases and J dropped 7 bases, with 15 bases sitting between them. The CDR3 loop reads CASSLDLPGAGGELFF. CDR3 nucleotides: TGTGCCAGCAGCTTAGATCTGCCGGGGGCGGGCGGGGAGCTGTTTTTT. Full variable domain (rest looked up from reference TRBV11-2 and TRBJ2-2): EAGVAQSPRYKIIEKRQSVAFWCNPISGHATLYWYQQILGQGPKLLIQFQNNGVVDDSQLPKDRFSAERLKGVDSTLKIQPAKLEDSAVYLCASSLDLPGAGGELFFGEGSRLTVL.

This clonotype has a handful of counts. CDR3 in amino acids: CSVWSGLVDEQYF. CDR3 sequence (DNA): TGCAGCGTGTGGAGTGGGTTGGTCGACGAGCAGTACTTC. The chain joins TRBV29-1 to TRBJ2-7; D gene uncertain. The CDR3 length is 13 residues. The germline CDR1 and CDR2 sequences are SQVTM and ANQGSEA. V gave up 6 bases and J gave up 5 bases, with 17 bases separating them.